The rows below give T cell receptor beta chains drawn from one sample of a study of technical replicates of blood from several donors. The protocol was immunoSEQ multiplex PCR, while the TCRdb copy is restricted to in-frame clones and leaves out a portion. The sample contains about 75,000 clones, about 97% of which appear only once. What was sequenced was T cells isolated from PBMCs. These receptors were obtained from a human donor in good health. The CDR3 runs from the conserved cysteine through the conserved F or W. Fields, in order: V gene, J gene, D gene, clone size, CDR3 protein, CDR3 DNA. D genes are given only for firm matches. Clone size is shown for a subset of rows, as once, few, many or a class of expanded clone.

TRBV29-1,TRBJ2-7,NA,once,CSVESQSSSYEQYF,TGCAGCGTTGAATCGCAGAGTAGCAGCTACGAGCAGTACTTC
TRBV11-1,TRBJ2-5,TRBD2,NA,CASSSLAGGKETQYF,TGTGCCAGCAGCAGCCTAGCGGGAGGGAAAGAGACCCAGTACTTC
TRBV6-6,TRBJ1-1,TRBD1,once,CASSLQGTGNPEAFF,TGTGCCAGCAGTCTCCAAGGGACAGGGAACCCTGAAGCTTTCTTT
TRBV28,TRBJ2-5,NA,NA,CASSRLSQETQYF,TGTGCCAGCAGCCGACTGAGCCAAGAGACCCAGTACTTC
TRBV6-5,TRBJ2-7,TRBD2,NA,CASASGGGWEQYF,TGTGCCAGCGCTAGCGGGGGGGGGTGGGAGCAGTACTTC
TRBV21-1,TRBJ2-7,NA,NA,CASQGVRGHYEQYF,TGTGCCAGCCAGGGGGTCAGGGGGCACTACGAGCAGTACTTC
TRBV27,TRBJ2-1,TRBD2,NA,CASSVETSGGAGLNNEQFF,TGTGCCAGCAGTGTAGAGACTAGCGGGGGGGCCGGGCTGAACAATGAGCAGTTCTTC
TRBV18,TRBJ1-1,TRBD1,few,CASSPGQGLDAFF,TGTGCCAGCTCTCCGGGACAGGGTTTGGATGCTTTCTTT
TRBV5-1,TRBJ2-7,NA,NA,CASSLSSGSSYEQYF,TGCGCCAGCAGCTTGAGCTCGGGTAGCTCCTACGAGCAGTACTTC
TRBV7-9,TRBJ2-5,TRBD2,NA,CASSALAAHAPETQYF,TGTGCCAGCAGCGCACTAGCGGCACATGCCCCAGAGACCCAGTACTTC
TRBV6-6,TRBJ1-5,TRBD1,NA,CASSPRDRGGQPQHF,TGTGCCAGCAGTCCGCGGGACAGGGGAGGTCAGCCCCAGCATTTT
TRBV29-1,TRBJ2-5,NA,NA,CSVEERRRTGETQYF,TGCAGCGTTGAGGAACGGCGCAGGACGGGGGAGACCCAGTACTTC
TRBV5-1,TRBJ1-1,NA,NA,CASSSGLNTEAFF,TGCGCCAGCAGCTCGGGGTTGAACACTGAAGCTTTCTTT
TRBV19,TRBJ1-3,NA,NA,CASSMDGSQGSTIYF,TGTGCCAGTAGTATGGACGGGTCACAGGGAAGCACCATATATTTT
TRBV9,TRBJ2-5,NA,NA,CASSVVGREQETQYF,TGTGCCAGCAGCGTAGTAGGAAGGGAGCAAGAGACCCAGTACTTC
TRBV25-1,TRBJ1-2,NA,NA,CASAPGELFGYTF,TGTGCCAGCGCCCCGGGAGAACTATTTGGCTACACCTTC
TRBV2,TRBJ2-5,TRBD2,NA,CASSEKRGTSGAPEYF,TGTGCCAGCAGCGAAAAAAGAGGGACTAGCGGGGCCCCCGAGTACTTC